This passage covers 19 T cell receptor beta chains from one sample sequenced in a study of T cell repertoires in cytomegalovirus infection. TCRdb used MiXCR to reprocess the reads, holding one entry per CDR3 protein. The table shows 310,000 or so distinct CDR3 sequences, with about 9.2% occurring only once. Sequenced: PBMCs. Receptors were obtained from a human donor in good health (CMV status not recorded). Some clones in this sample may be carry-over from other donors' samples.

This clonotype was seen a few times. CDR3: CASSCGPEQYV. The CDR3 nucleotides read TGCGCCAGCAGTTGTGGGCCGGAGCAGTACGTC. V and J are TRBV23-1 and TRBJ2-7, with D unclear. TRBV23-1 is flagged as an ORF with uncertain function. This CDR3 has 11 residues. Trimming left V 5 bases short and J 7 bases short, with 9 bases between.

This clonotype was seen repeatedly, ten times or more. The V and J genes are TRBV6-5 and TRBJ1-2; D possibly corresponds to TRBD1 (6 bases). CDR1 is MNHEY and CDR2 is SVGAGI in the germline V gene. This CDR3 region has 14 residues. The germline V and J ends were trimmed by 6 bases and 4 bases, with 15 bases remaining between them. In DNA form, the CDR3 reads TGTGCCAGCAGAACAGGGTTTTTTAGCTATGGCTACACCTTC. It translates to CASRTGFFSYGYTF.

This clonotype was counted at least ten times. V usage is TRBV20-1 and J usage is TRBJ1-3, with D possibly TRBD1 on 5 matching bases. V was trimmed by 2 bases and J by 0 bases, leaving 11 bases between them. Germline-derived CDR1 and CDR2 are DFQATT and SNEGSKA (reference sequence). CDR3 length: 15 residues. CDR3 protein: CSARKGTSSGNTIYF. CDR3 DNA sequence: TGCAGTGCTAGAAAGGGGACGAGCTCTGGAAACACCATATATTTT.

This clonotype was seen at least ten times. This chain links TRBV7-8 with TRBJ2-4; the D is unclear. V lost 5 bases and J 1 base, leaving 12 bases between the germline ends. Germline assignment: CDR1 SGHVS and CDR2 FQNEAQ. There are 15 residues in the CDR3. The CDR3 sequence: CASSPGLSAKNIQYF. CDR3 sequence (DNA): TGTGCCAGCAGCCCCGGGCTCAGCGCCAAAAACATTCAGTACTTC.

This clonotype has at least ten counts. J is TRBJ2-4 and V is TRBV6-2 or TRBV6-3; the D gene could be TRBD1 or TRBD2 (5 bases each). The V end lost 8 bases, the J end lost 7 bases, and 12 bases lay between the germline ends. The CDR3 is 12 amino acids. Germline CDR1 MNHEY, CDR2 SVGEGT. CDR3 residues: CASCQGGNIQYF. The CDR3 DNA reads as TGTGCCAGCTGTCAGGGCGGGAACATTCAGTACTTC.

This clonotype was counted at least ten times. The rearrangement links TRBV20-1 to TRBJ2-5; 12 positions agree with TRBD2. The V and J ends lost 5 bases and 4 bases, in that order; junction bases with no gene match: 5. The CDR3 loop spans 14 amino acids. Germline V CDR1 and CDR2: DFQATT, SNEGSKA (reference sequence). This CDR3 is CSAASGGERETQYF. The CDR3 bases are TGCAGTGCTGCTAGCGGGGGGGAGCGAGAGACCCAGTACTTC.

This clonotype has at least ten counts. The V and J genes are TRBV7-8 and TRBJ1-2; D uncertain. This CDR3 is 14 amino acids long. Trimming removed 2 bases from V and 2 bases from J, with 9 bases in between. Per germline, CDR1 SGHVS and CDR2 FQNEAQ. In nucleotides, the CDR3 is TGTGCCAGCAGCTTATGGACGGAGAACTATGGCTACACCTTC. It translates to CASSLWTENYGYTF.

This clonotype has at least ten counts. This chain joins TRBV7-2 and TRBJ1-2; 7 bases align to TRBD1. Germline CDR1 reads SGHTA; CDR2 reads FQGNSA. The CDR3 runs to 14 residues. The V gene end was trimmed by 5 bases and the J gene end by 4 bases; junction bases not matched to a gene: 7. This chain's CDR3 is CASSLTGAGYGYTF. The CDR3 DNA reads TGTGCCAGCAGCCTAACAGGGGCCGGCTATGGCTACACCTTC.

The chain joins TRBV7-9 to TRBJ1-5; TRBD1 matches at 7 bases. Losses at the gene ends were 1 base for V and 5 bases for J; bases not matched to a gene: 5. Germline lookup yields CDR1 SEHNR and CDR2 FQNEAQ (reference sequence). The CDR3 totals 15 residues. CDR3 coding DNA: TGTGCCAGCAGCTTAGTACAGGGGAAAGATCAGCCCCAGCATTTT. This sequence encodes CASSLVQGKDQPQHF.

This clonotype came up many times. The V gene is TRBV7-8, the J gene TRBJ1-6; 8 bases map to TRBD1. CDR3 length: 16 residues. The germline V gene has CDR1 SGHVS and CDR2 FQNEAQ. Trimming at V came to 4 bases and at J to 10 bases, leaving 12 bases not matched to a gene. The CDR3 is CASSSATGDLGSPLHF. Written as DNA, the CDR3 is TGTGCCAGCAGCTCGGCGACAGGGGATCTAGGATCACCCCTCCACTTT.

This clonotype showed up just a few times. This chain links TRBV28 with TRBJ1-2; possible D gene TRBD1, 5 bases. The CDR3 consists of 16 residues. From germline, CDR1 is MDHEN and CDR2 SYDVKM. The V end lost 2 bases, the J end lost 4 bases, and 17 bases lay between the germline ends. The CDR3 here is CASSLGPGGSIYGYTF. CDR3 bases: TGTGCCAGCAGTTTAGGGCCTGGGGGGTCGATCTATGGCTACACCTTC.

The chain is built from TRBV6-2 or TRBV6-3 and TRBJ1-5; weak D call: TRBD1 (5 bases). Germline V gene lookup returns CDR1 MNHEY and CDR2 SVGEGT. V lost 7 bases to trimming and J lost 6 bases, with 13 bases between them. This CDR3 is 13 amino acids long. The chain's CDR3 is CASTNAGFQPQHF. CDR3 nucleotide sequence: TGTGCCAGCACCAATGCAGGGTTTCAGCCCCAGCATTTT.

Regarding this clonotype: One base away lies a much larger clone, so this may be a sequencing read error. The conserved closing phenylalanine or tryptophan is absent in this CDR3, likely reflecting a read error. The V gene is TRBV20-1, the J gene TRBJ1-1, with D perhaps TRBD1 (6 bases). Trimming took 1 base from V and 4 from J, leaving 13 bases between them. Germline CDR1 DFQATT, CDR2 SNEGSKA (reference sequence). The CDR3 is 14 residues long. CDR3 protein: CSARAGGGGTEAFY. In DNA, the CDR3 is TGCAGTGCTAGAGCCGGAGGGGGAGGCACTGAAGCTTTCTAT.

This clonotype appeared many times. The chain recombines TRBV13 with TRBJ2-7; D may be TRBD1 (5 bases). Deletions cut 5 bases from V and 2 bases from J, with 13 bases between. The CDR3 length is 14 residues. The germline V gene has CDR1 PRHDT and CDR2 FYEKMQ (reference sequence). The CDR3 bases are TGTGCCAGCAGCCGACCTCAAGGGGCCTACGAGCAGTACTTC. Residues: CASSRPQGAYEQYF.

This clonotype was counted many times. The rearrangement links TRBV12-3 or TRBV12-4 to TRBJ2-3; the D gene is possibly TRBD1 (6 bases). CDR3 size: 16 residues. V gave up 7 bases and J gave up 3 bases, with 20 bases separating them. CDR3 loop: CASIKGVQGSTDTQYF. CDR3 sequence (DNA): TGTGCCAGCATCAAAGGGGTCCAGGGGTCAACAGATACGCAGTATTTT.

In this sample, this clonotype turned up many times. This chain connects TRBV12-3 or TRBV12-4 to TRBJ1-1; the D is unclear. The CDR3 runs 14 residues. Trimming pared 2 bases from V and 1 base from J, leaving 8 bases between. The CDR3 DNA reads TGTGCCAGCAGTTTAATACGACCGAACACTGAAGCTTTCTTT. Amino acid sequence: CASSLIRPNTEAFF.

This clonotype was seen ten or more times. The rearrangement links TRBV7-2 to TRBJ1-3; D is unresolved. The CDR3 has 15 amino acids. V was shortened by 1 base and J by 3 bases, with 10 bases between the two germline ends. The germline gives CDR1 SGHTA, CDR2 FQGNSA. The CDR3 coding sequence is TGTGCCAGCAGCTTAGGGTTTCGGGGTGGAAACACCATATATTTT. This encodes CASSLGFRGGNTIYF.

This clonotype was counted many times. CDR3: CASSQDLGSLMSTEAFF. CDR3 nucleotides: TGTGCCAGCAGCCAAGATCTGGGCTCTTTGATGAGCACTGAAGCTTTCTTT. The chain is built from TRBV14 and TRBJ1-1, with D unclear. The CDR3 covers 17 residues. Germline V gene lookup returns CDR1 SGHDN and CDR2 FVKESK. V lost 0 bases to trimming and J lost 4 bases, with 18 bases between them.

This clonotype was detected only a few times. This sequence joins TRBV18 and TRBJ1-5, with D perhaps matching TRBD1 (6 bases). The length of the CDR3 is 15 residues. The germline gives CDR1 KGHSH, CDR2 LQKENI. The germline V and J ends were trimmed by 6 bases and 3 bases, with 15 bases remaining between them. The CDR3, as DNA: TGTGCCAGCTCGCCGCAGGAGGGGGACAATCAGCCCCAGCATTTT. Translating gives CASSPQEGDNQPQHF.